The rows below give T cell receptor beta chains drawn from one sample of a study of long-term antiretroviral therapy in people with HIV. Profiling relied on immunoSEQ multiplex PCR, and the TCRdb table lists in-frame clones only, not all of them. The repertoire holds about 21,000 clones, with more than 75% as singletons. The sequenced sample was unsorted PBMCs, obtained 2.3 years after starting antiretroviral therapy. The source is a man between 60 and 75 years old with HIV. The CDR3 runs from the conserved cysteine through the conserved F or W. The order of the fields is CDR3 length, V gene, CDR3 protein.

15	TRBV5-1	CASSLVGGDVGIQYF
16	TRBV5-5	CASSWFGTGFEQPQHF
14	TRBV27	CASSSLGGGYEQYF
15	TRBV5-8	CASGKRGGYNSPLHF
16	TRBV18	CASSDRHSENTGELFF
15	TRBV15	CATSDPGGPIYEQYF
13	TRBV18	CASSPPGSDEQYF
18	TRBV30	CAWSPAPHGTGYFQPQHF
13	TRBV25-1	CASSRPGYNEQFF
14	TRBV5-1	CASRVREWSDTQYF
14	TRBV7-2	CASSPRDRASPLHF
15	TRBV19	CASSRDRASYNEQFF
14	TRBV2	CASSQTGVNTEAFF
15	TRBV5-1	CASSFAGSRQETQYF
14	TRBV14	CASRKQGVYSPLHF
15	TRBV7-9	CASSLDQLANYGYTF
14	TRBV11-1	CASSHHVSTDTQYF
15	TRBV11-3	CASSRTGISTDTQYF
13	TRBV18	CASSAGREETQYF
15	TRBV15	CATSPGTDSNTEAFF
13	TRBV6-4	CASSAQRGTEAFF